Listed below are T cell receptor beta chains from one sample, sequenced in a study of blood T cell repertoires in COVID-19. Here immunoSEQ multiplex PCR was the method, and the copy in TCRdb shows in-frame clones only, minus some. The sample has 93,000 or so clones, 70% to 90% seen once. Sequenced input: peripheral blood. These receptors came from a woman aged 60 to 75 with acute or convalescent COVID-19. Both conserved end residues are part of each CDR3. Fields, in order: J gene, D gene, clone size, V gene, CDR3 protein, CDR3 DNA. The D gene is left open where the match is weak. Clone sizes are given selectively: once, few, many, or a class where the clone is expanded.

>TRBJ1-5|-|once|TRBV10-3
CAISDGGGQPQHF
TGTGCCATCAGTGATGGGGGGGGTCAGCCCCAGCATTTT
>TRBJ2-4|-|-|TRBV6-5
CASGRGGDIQYF
TGTGCCAGCGGGAGGGGGGGGGACATTCAGTACTTC
>TRBJ2-7|TRBD2|-|TRBV9
CASSVAGLDFQEQYF
TGTGCCAGCAGCGTAGCGGGACTAGATTTTCAAGAGCAGTACTTC
>TRBJ1-4|-|once|TRBV5-6
CASSQRGAREKLFF
TGTGCCAGCAGCCAACGGGGGGCAAGGGAAAAACTGTTTTTT
>TRBJ2-3|TRBD2|-|TRBV5-4
CASSFPGLAVRTDTQYF
TGTGCCAGCAGCTTCCCGGGACTAGCCGTACGCACAGATACGCAGTATTTT
>TRBJ2-2|-|-|TRBV21-1
CASSKQGPGPPGRGLTGELFF
TGTGCCAGCAGCAAACAAGGCCCCGGCCCGCCCGGGCGGGGGTTGACCGGGGAGCTGTTTTTT
>TRBJ1-2|-|-|TRBV29-1
CSVVGGTNYGYTF
TGCAGCGTTGTGGGCGGGACGAACTATGGCTACACCTTC
>TRBJ1-2|-|few|TRBV9
CASSVNAGAYGYTF
TGTGCCAGCAGCGTAAATGCAGGGGCCTATGGCTACACCTTC
>TRBJ1-5|TRBD1|-|TRBV6-6
CASSLTGVNQPQHF
TGTGCCAGCAGCCTCACAGGGGTCAATCAGCCCCAGCATTTT
>TRBJ2-2|-|-|TRBV29-1
CSVELRLRNTGELFF
TGCAGCGTTGAGTTACGACTTCGAAACACCGGGGAGCTGTTTTTT
>TRBJ2-1|-|-|TRBV7-3
CASSPSGGAYNEQFF
TGTGCCAGCAGTCCCTCGGGGGGCGCCTACAATGAGCAGTTCTTC
>TRBJ2-7|-|once|TRBV6-4
CASAPGHGPYEQYF
TGTGCCAGCGCCCCGGGACACGGGCCCTACGAGCAGTACTTC
>TRBJ2-2|TRBD2|once|TRBV19
CASSILSGAYTGELFF
TGTGCCAGTAGTATCCTTAGCGGGGCTTACACCGGGGAGCTGTTTTTT
>TRBJ2-1|-|-|TRBV14
CASSIASVYNEQFF
TGTGCCAGCAGCATCGCTAGCGTTTACAATGAGCAGTTCTTC
>TRBJ1-4|-|-|TRBV5-8
CASSLRGGAEKLFF
TGTGCCAGCAGCCTTAGGGGTGGTGCTGAAAAACTGTTTTTT
>TRBJ1-2|TRBD1|-|TRBV5-4
CASSSYGAGGDISSYTF
TGTGCCAGCAGCTCCTATGGGGCAGGGGGCGATATCTCAAGCTACACCTTC
>TRBJ1-6|-|-|TRBV19
CASSMGGTTNSPLHF
TGTGCCAGTAGTATGGGAGGGACAACTAATTCACCCCTCCACTTT
>TRBJ1-1|TRBD1|once|TRBV29-1
CSVSGQGRSEAFF
TGCAGCGTTTCGGGACAGGGGAGGTCTGAAGCTTTCTTT
>TRBJ2-1|TRBD2|-|TRBV6-5
CASRLGGENEQFF
TGTGCCAGCAGACTGGGGGGGGAGAATGAGCAGTTCTTC
>TRBJ1-1|TRBD1|-|TRBV29-1
CSVRTGNTEAFF
TGCAGCGTACGGACAGGGAACACTGAAGCTTTCTTT
>TRBJ1-2|TRBD1|-|TRBV28
CASSPTGGNYGYTF
TGTGCCAGCAGTCCGACAGGGGGCAACTATGGCTACACCTTC
>TRBJ2-1|TRBD2|-|TRBV19
CASSIAGGSSYNEQFF
TGTGCCAGTAGTATAGCGGGAGGGAGCTCCTACAATGAGCAGTTCTTC
>TRBJ1-6|TRBD1|-|TRBV27
CASSLSRTGAAYNSPLHF
TGTGCCAGCAGTTTATCGCGGACAGGGGCCGCCTATAATTCACCCCTCCACTTT
>TRBJ1-1|TRBD1|-|TRBV6-6
CASSLRDRNTEAFF
TGTGCCAGCAGTCTCCGGGACAGGAACACTGAAGCTTTCTTT
>TRBJ1-1|TRBD1|-|TRBV19
CASRTGPNAEAFF
TGTGCCAGTCGGACAGGGCCGAACGCTGAAGCTTTCTTT
>TRBJ2-5|TRBD1|-|TRBV10-3
CAISEGQGTQETQYF
TGTGCCATCAGTGAGGGACAGGGGACCCAAGAGACCCAGTACTTC
>TRBJ2-3|TRBD2|-|TRBV7-8
CASSLGSGSSGTDTQYF
TGTGCCAGCAGCTTGGGTAGCGGGAGTTCTGGCACAGATACGCAGTATTTT
>TRBJ2-1|TRBD2|-|TRBV19
CASSIRGSGSVVPYNEQFF
TGTGCCAGTAGTATACGGGGTAGCGGGAGTGTAGTCCCTTACAATGAGCAGTTCTTC
>TRBJ1-5|-|few|TRBV5-8
CASSFEYSNQPQHF
TGTGCCAGCAGCTTTGAGTATAGCAATCAGCCCCAGCATTTT
>TRBJ1-1|TRBD1|-|TRBV5-1
CASSAGESRGRGTEAFF
TGCGCCAGCAGTGCCGGGGAAAGCAGGGGGCGCGGCACTGAAGCTTTCTTT
>TRBJ1-5|TRBD1|-|TRBV5-1
CASAEGTASNQPQHF
TGCGCCAGCGCGGAAGGGACAGCTAGCAATCAGCCCCAGCATTTT
>TRBJ2-5|-|-|TRBV9
CASSPAEGVRGETQYF
TGTGCCAGCAGCCCGGCTGAGGGAGTCAGGGGAGAGACCCAGTACTTC
>TRBJ1-6|-|-|TRBV28
CASSLGQTGSPLHF
TGTGCCAGCAGTCTCGGACAAACCGGCTCACCCCTCCACTTT
>TRBJ2-5|-|-|TRBV5-1
CASSFQGSGETQYF
TGCGCCAGCAGCTTCCAGGGGTCCGGAGAGACCCAGTACTTC
>TRBJ2-1|-|few|TRBV19
CASSGDNEQFF
TGTGCCAGTAGCGGGGACAATGAGCAGTTCTTC
>TRBJ2-1|TRBD2|-|TRBV19
CASAGTSGRGYEQFF
TGTGCCAGTGCCGGGACTAGCGGGAGAGGGTATGAGCAGTTCTTC
>TRBJ2-1|-|-|TRBV19
CASSPGHYNEQFF
TGTGCCAGTAGTCCGGGACACTACAATGAGCAGTTCTTC
>TRBJ1-4|-|-|TRBV5-4
CASSLLQDEKLFF
TGTGCCAGCAGCTTGTTGCAGGATGAAAAACTGTTTTTT
>TRBJ1-5|TRBD1|-|TRBV5-1
CASSLEGQGIQPQHF
TGCGCCAGCAGCTTGGAGGGACAGGGGATACAGCCCCAGCATTTT
>TRBJ1-6|-|-|TRBV28
CASSLPDPGGSYNSPLHF
TGTGCCAGCAGTCTTCCAGACCCTGGAGGCTCCTATAATTCACCCCTCCACTTT
>TRBJ2-2|TRBD2|-|TRBV9
CASSPLAGDSTGELFF
TGTGCCAGCAGCCCGCTAGCGGGAGATAGTACCGGGGAGCTGTTTTTT
>TRBJ1-4|-|-|TRBV7-8
CASSTGPLQGEKLFF
TGTGCCAGCAGCACCGGCCCCTTACAGGGCGAAAAACTGTTTTTT
>TRBJ2-1|-|once|TRBV5-6
CASSYSSSGYNEQFF
TGTGCCAGCAGCTATTCCAGTTCAGGCTACAATGAGCAGTTCTTC
>TRBJ1-4|TRBD1|-|TRBV6-5
CASRTGTVNEKLFF
TGTGCCAGCAGAACCGGGACAGTTAATGAAAAACTGTTTTTT
>TRBJ2-2|-|-|TRBV3-1/TRBV3-2
CASRSPGQHTGELFF
TGTGCCAGCAGGTCACCGGGACAACACACCGGGGAGCTGTTTTTT
>TRBJ1-3|-|-|TRBV3-1/TRBV3-2
CASSSLETEAGIYF
TGTGCCAGCAGCTCCCTAGAGACTGAGGCGGGCATATATTTT
>TRBJ1-3|-|-|TRBV7-9
CASSRQEKRNTIYF
TGTGCCAGCAGCCGACAGGAGAAAAGAAACACCATATATTTT
>TRBJ2-1|TRBD2|once|TRBV10-1
CASAGTSGSVEQFF
TGCGCCAGTGCCGGGACTAGCGGGAGTGTCGAGCAGTTCTTC
>TRBJ1-5|-|-|TRBV7-9
CASSLGRGQSNQPQHF
TGTGCCAGCAGCTTAGGACGAGGACAGAGCAATCAGCCCCAGCATTTT
>TRBJ1-5|TRBD1|once|TRBV30
CAWSVYTRDRVNQPQHF
TGTGCCTGGAGTGTATACACCCGGGACAGGGTAAATCAGCCCCAGCATTTT
>TRBJ2-3|-|-|TRBV9
CASSFGGGSTDTQYF
TGTGCCAGCAGCTTTGGGGGCGGGAGCACAGATACGCAGTATTTT
>TRBJ2-1|-|-|TRBV27
CASSLRLAGLGEQFF
TGTGCCAGCAGTTTAAGGCTAGCCGGATTGGGTGAGCAGTTCTTC
>TRBJ1-2|-|-|TRBV9
CASSPRWESDGYTF
TGTGCCAGCAGCCCCCGGTGGGAGTCGGATGGCTACACCTTC